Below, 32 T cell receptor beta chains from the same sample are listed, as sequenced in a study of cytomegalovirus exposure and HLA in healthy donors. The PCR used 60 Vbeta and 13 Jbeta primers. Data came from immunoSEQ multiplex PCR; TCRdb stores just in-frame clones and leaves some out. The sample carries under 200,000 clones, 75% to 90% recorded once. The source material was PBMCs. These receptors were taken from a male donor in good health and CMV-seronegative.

CDR3 sequence reads: CASSGGRGNTEAFF. CDR3 nucleotide sequence: TGTGCCAGCAGCGGCGGTAGGGGGAACACTGAAGCTTTCTTT. V usage is TRBV7-6 and J usage is TRBJ1-1; D perhaps matches TRBD1 (5 bases). CDR3 length: 14 residues. Germline V gives CDR1 SGHVS, CDR2 FNYEAQ. Trimming stripped 5 bases from V and 1 base from J, with 11 bases between.

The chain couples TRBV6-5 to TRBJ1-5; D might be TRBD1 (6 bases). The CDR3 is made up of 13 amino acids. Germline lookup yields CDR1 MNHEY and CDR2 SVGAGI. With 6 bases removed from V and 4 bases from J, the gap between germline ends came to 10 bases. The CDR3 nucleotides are TGTGCCAGCAGCCCCAGGGGAAATCAGCCCCAGCATTTT. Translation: CASSPRGNQPQHF.

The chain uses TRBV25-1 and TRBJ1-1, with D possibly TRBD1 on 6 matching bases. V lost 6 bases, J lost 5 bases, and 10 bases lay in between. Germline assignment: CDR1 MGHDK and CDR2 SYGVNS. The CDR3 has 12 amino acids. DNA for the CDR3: TGTGCCAGCAGGGACAGAAGAACTGAAGCTTTCTTT. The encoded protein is CASRDRRTEAFF.

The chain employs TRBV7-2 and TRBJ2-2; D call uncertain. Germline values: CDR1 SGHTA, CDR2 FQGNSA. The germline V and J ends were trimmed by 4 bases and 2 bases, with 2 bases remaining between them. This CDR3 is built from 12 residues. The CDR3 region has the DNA TGTGCCAGCAGCTCAAACACCGGGGAGCTGTTTTTT. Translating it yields CASSSNTGELFF.

The chain's CDR3 is CASSQAGTANYGYTF. CDR3 nucleotide sequence: TGCGCCAGCAGCCAAGCGGGGACAGCTAACTATGGCTACACCTTC. The chain uses TRBV4-3 and TRBJ1-2; 7 bases agree with TRBD1. The junction had 2 bases not matched to a gene; V was cut back by 1 base and J by 0 bases. The CDR3 is 15 residues long. Per the germline V gene, CDR1 is LGHNA and CDR2 is YSLEER.

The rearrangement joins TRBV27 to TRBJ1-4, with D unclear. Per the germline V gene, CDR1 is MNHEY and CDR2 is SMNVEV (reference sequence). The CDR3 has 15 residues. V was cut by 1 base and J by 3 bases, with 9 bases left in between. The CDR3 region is CASSLWATSNEKLFF. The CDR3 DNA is TGTGCCAGCAGTTTATGGGCCACCTCTAATGAAAAACTGTTTTTT.

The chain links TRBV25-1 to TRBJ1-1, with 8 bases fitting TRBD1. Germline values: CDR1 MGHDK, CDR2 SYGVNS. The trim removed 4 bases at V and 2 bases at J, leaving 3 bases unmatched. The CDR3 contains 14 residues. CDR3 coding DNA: TGTGCCAGCAGTGCAGGGGGCGGCAACACTGAAGCTTTCTTT. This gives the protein CASSAGGGNTEAFF.

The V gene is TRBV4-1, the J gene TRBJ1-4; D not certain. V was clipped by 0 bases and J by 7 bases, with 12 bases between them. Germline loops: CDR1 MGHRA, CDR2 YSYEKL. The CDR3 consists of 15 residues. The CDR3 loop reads CASSQDGRSVEKLFF. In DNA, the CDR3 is TGCGCCAGCAGCCAAGACGGCAGGTCAGTTGAAAAACTGTTTTTT.

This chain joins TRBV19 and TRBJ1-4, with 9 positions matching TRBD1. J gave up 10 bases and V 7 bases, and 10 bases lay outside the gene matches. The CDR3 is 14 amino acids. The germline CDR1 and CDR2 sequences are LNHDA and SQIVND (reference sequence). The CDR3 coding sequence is TGTGCCAGTAAACGGGCCGGACAGGGGAGAAAACTGTTTTTT. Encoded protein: CASKRAGQGRKLFF.

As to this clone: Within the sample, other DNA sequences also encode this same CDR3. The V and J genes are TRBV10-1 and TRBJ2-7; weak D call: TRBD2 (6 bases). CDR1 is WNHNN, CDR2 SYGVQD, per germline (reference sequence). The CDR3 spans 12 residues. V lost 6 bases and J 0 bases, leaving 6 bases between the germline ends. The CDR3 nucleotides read TGCGCCAGCAGCGGGAGCTCCTACGAGCAGTACTTC. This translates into CASSGSSYEQYF.

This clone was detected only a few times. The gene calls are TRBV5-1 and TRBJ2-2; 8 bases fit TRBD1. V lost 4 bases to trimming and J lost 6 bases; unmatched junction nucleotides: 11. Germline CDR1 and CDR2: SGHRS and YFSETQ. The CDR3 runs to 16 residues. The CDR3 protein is CASSPEPGGAAGELFF. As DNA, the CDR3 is TGCGCCAGCAGCCCCGAGCCAGGGGGCGCAGCCGGGGAGCTGTTTTTT.

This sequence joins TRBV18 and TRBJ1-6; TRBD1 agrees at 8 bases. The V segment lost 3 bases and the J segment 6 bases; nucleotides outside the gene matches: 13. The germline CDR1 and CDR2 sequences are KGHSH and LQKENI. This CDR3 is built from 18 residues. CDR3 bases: TGTGCCAGCTCACCCCAGTCAGGGGGCCCGACTAGTAATTCACCCCTCCACTTT. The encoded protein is CASSPQSGGPTSNSPLHF.

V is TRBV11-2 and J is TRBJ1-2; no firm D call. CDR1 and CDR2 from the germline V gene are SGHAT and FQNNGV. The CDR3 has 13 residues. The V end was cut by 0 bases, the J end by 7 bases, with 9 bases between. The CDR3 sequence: CASSLDPSRGYTF. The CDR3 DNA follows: TGTGCCAGCAGCTTAGATCCCTCGCGTGGCTACACCTTC.

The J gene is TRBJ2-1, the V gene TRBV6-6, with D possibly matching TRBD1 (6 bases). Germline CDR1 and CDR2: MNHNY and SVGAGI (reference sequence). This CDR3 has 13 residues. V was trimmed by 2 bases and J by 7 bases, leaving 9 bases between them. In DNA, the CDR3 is TGTGCCAGCAGTTACAACAGGGCAAATGAGCAGTTCTTC. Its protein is CASSYNRANEQFF.

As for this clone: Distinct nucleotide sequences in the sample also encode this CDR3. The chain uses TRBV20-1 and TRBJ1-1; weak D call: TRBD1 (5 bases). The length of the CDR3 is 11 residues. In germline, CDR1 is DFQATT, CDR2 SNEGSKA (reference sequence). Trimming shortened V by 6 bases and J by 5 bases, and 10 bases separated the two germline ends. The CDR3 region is CSARGGTEAFF. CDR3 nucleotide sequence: TGCAGTGCCCGCGGGGGGACTGAAGCTTTCTTT.

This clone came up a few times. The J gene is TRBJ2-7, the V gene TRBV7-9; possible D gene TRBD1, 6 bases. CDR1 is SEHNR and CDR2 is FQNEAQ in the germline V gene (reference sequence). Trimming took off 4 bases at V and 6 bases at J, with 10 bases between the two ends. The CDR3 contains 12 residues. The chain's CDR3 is CASSSNRAEQYF. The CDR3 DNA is TGTGCCAGCAGCTCAAACAGGGCCGAGCAGTACTTC.

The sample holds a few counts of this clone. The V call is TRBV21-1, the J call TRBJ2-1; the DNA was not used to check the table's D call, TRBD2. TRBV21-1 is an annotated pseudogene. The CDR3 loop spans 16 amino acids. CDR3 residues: CASSKNGGSSYNEQFF. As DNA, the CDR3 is TGTGCCAGCAGCAAAAACGGGGGGTCTTCCTACAATGAGCAGTTCTTC.

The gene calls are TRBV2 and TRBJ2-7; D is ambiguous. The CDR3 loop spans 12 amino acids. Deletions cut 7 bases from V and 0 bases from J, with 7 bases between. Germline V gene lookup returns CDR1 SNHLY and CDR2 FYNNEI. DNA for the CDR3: TGTGCCAGCAACCTACCCTCCTACGAGCAGTACTTC. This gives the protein CASNLPSYEQYF. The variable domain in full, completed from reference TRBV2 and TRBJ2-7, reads EPEVTQTPSHQVTQMGQEVILRCVPISNHLYFYWYRQILGQKVEFLVSFYNNEISEKSEIFDDQFSVERPDGSNFTLKIRSTKLEDSAMYFCASNLPSYEQYFGPGTRLTVT.

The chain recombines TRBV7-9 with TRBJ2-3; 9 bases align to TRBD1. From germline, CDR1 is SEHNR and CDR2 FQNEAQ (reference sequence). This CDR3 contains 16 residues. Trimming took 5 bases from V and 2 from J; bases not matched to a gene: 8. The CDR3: CASSLGQGRTTDTQYF. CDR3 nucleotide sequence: TGTGCCAGCAGCCTGGGACAGGGACGGACCACAGATACGCAGTATTTT.

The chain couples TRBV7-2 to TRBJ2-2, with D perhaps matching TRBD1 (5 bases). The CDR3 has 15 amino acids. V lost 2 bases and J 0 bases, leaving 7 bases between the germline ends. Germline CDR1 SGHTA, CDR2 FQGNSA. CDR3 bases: TGTGCCAGCAGCTTAACAGGTCCGAACACCGGGGAGCTGTTTTTT. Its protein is CASSLTGPNTGELFF.

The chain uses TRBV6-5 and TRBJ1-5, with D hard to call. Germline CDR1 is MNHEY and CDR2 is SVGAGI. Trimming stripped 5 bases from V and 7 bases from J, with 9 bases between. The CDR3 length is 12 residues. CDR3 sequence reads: CASSEFRQPQHF. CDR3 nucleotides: TGTGCCAGCAGTGAATTCCGGCAGCCCCAGCATTTT.

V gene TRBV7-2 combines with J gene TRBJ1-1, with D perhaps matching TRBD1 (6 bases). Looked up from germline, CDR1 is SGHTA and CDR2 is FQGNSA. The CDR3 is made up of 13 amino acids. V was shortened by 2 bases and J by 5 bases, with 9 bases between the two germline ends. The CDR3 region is CASSLQGWTEAFF. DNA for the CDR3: TGTGCCAGCAGCTTACAGGGGTGGACTGAAGCTTTCTTT.

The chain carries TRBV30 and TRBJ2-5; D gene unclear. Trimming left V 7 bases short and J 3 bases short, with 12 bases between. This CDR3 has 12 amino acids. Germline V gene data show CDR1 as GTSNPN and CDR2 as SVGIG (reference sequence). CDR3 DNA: TGTGCCTACCAAGACAACGAAGAGACCCAGTACTTC. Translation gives CAYQDNEETQYF.

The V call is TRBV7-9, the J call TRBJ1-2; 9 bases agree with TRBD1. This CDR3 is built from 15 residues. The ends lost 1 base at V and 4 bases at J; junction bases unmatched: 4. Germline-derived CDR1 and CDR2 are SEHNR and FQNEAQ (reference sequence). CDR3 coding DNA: TGTGCCAGCAGCTTAGGCGGGACAGGGCCCTATGGCTACACCTTC. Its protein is CASSLGGTGPYGYTF.

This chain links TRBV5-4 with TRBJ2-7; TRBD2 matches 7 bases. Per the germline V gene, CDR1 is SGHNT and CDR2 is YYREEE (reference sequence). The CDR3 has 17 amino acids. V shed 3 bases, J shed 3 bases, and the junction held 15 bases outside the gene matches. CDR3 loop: CASSWGAGRGNLYEQYF. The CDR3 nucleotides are TGTGCCAGCAGCTGGGGAGCGGGGCGGGGGAACCTCTACGAGCAGTACTTC.

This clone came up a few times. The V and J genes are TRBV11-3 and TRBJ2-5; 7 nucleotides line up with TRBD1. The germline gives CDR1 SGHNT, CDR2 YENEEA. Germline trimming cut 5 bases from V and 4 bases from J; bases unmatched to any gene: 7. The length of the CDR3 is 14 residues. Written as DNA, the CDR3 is TGTGCCAGCAGCCATGAGGGGGCATCAGAGACCCAGTACTTC. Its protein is CASSHEGASETQYF.

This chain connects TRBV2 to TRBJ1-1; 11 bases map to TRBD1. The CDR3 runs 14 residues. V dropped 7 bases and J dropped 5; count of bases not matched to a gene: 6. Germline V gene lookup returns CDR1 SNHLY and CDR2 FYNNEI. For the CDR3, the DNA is TGTGCCAGCACCAACCGGGACAGGGGGACTGAAGCTTTCTTT. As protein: CASTNRDRGTEAFF.

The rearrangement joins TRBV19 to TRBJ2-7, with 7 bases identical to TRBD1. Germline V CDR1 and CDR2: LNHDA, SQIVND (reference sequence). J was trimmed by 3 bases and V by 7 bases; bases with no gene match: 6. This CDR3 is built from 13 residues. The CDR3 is CASTSRGSYEQYF. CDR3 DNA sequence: TGTGCCAGTACAAGCAGGGGGAGCTACGAGCAGTACTTC.

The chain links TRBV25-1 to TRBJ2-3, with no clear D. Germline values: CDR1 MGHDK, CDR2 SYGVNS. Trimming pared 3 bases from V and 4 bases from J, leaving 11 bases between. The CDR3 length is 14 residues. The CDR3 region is CASSDQAGADTQYF. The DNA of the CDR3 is TGTGCCAGCAGTGACCAGGCAGGTGCAGATACGCAGTATTTT.

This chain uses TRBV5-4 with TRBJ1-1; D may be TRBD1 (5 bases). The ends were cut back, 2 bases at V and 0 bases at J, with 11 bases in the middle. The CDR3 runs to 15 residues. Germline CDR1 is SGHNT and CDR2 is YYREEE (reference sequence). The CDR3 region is CASSLKWDLNTEAFF. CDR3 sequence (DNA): TGTGCCAGCAGCTTAAAATGGGACTTGAACACTGAAGCTTTCTTT.

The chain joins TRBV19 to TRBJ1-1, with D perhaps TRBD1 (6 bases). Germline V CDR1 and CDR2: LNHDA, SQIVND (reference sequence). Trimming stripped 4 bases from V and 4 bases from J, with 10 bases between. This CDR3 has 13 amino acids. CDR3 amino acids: CASSTSTGTEAFF. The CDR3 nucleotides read TGTGCCAGTAGTACGTCGACAGGCACTGAAGCTTTCTTT.

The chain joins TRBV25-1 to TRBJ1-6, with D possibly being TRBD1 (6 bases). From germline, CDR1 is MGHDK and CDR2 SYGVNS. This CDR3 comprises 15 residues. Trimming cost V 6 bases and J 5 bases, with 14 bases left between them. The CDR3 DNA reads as TGTGCCAGCAGGGTCAGGGGAACGGATAATTCACCCCTCCACTTT. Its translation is CASRVRGTDNSPLHF.